This T cell receptor beta chain was documented in a study of T-cell memory formation after mild COVID-19. Trimming stripped 6 bases from V and 6 bases from J, with 17 bases between. The CDR3 sequence is 13 residues long. CDR1 and CDR2 from the germline V gene are DFQATT and SNEGSKA (reference sequence). Study results and caveats: Memory from before infection featured some responding clones, which suggests cross-reactive memory joined.

This clonotype was found once. Its target is unknown. TCRdb analysed the 5' RACE reads with MiXCR anew, one entry per CDR3 protein. This table holds 280,000 or so distinct CDR3 sequences, 7% to 10% found once. The sequenced sample was PBMCs or a T cell subset sorted from them (not recorded which). This TCR derives from a man aged 18 to 29 who had mild COVID-19 (a few samples of this study predate the infection). Cell type and time point are not known. The chain joins TRBV20-1 to TRBJ1-1; maybe TRBD1 (5 bases). CDR3 sequence (DNA): TGCAGTGCGCAACAACCCGGGGCAGCTGAAGCTTTCTTT. This encodes CSAQQPGAAEAFF.